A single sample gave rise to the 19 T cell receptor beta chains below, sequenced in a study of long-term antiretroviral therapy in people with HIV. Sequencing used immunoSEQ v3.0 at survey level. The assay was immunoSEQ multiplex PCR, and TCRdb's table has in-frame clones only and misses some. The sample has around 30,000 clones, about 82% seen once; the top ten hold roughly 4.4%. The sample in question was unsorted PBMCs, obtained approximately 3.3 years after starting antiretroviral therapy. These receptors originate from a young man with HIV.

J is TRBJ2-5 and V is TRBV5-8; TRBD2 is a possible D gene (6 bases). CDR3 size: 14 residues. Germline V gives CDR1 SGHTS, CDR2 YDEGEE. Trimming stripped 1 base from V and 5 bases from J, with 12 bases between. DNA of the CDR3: TGTGCCAGCAGCTTGTGGAGGGAGATGGAGACCCAGTACTTC. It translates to CASSLWREMETQYF.

The CDR3 DNA is TGTGCCAGCAGCCCCCCGGTGGTGGGGAATGAAAAACTGTTTTTT. Its translation is CASSPPVVGNEKLFF. The V and J genes are TRBV7-9 and TRBJ1-4; D unresolved. Germline CDR1 SEHNR, CDR2 FQNEAQ (reference sequence). Trimming stripped 5 bases from V and 5 bases from J, with 15 bases between. CDR3 size: 15 residues.

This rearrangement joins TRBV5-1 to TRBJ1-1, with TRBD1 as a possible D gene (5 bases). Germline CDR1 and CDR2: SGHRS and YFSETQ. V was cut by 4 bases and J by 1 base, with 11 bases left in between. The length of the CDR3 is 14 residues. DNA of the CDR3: TGCGCCAGCAGCCCCGGGACGGGGAACACTGAAGCTTTCTTT. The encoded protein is CASSPGTGNTEAFF.

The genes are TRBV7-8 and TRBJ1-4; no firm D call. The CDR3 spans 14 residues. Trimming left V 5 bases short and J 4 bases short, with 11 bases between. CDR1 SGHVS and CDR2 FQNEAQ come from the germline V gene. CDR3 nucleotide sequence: TGTGCCAGCAGCCCACAGCGAGATAATGAAAAACTGTTTTTT. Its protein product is CASSPQRDNEKLFF.

In DNA, the CDR3 is TGTGCCAGCACCCGGGGACAGGTCTACGAGCAGTACTTC. Its translation is CASTRGQVYEQYF. This chain links TRBV7-9 with TRBJ2-7, with TRBD1 matching over 8 bases. CDR1 and CDR2 (germline): SEHNR, FQNEAQ (reference sequence). J lost 3 bases, V lost 7 bases, and 5 bases had no gene match. The CDR3 runs 13 residues.

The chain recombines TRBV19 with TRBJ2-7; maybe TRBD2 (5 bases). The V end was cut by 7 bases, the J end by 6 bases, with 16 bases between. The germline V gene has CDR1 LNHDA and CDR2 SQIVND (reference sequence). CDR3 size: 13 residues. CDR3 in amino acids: CASTHASSSEQYF. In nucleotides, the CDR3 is TGTGCCAGTACCCATGCTAGCTCTTCCGAGCAGTACTTC.

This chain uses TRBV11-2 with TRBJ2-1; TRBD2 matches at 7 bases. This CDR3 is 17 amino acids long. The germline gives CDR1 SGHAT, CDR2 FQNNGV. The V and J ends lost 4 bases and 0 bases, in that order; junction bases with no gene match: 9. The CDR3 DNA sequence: TGTGCCAGCAGCTCTTGGGGCGGGAGCAACTCCTACAATGAGCAGTTCTTC. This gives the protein CASSSWGGSNSYNEQFF.

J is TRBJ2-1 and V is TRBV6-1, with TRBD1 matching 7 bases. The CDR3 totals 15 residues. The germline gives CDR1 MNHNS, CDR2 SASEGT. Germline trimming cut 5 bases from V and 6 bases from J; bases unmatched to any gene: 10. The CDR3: CASSLYGQESNEQFF. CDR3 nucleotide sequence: TGTGCCAGCAGTCTTTATGGACAGGAAAGCAATGAGCAGTTCTTC.

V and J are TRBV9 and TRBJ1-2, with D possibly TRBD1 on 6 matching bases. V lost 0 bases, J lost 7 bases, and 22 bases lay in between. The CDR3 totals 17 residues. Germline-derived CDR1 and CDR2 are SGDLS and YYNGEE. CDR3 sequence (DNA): TGTGCCAGCAGCGTAGGGCCCCAGGGGTCCCAATACGGTGGCTACACCTTC. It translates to CASSVGPQGSQYGGYTF.

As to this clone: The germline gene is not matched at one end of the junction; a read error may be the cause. The CDR3 here is CASSLTQGALETQYF. Written as DNA, the CDR3 is TGTGCTAGCAGCCTGACACAGGGGGCCCTAGAGACCCAGTACTTC. J is TRBJ2-5 and V is TRBV7-7, with 9 nucleotides matching TRBD1. The V gene's germline CDR1 is SSHAT and CDR2 FNYEAQ (reference sequence). This CDR3 is built from 15 residues.

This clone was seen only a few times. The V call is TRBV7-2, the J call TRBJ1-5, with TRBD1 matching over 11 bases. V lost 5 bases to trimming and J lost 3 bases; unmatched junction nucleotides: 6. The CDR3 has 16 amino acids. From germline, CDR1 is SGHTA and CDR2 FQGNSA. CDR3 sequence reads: CASSPGTGGINQPQHF. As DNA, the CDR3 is TGTGCCAGCAGCCCCGGGACAGGGGGTATCAATCAGCCCCAGCATTTT.

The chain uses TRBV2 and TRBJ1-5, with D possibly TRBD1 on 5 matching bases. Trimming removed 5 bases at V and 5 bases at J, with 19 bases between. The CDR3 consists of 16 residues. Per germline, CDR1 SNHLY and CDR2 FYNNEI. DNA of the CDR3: TGTGCCAGCAGTAGTTCTCGAGGGATAGGGGATCAGCCCCAGCATTTT. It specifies CASSSSRGIGDQPQHF.

CDR3: CAISEGQGTGEQYF. Written as DNA, the CDR3 is TGTGCCATCAGTGAGGGACAGGGAACGGGCGAGCAGTACTTC. The chain couples TRBV10-3 to TRBJ2-5; TRBD1 matches at 8 bases. The J call is in doubt because the DNA end fits TRBJ2-7 better. Per germline, CDR1 ENHRY and CDR2 SYGVKD. CDR3 length: 14 residues.

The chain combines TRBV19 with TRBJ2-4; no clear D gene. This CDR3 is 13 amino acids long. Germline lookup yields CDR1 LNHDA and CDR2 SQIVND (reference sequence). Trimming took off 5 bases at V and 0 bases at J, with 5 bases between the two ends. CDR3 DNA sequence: TGTGCCAGTAGTGATCTAGCCAAAAACATTCAGTACTTC. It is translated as CASSDLAKNIQYF.

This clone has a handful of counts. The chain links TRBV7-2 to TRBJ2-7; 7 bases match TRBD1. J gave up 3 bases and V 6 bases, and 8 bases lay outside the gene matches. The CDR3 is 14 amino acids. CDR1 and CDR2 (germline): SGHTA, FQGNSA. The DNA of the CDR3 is TGTGCCAGCAGGAATCCGGGACAGCGCTACGAGCAGTACTTC. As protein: CASRNPGQRYEQYF.

The CDR3 loop is CASSAAGPYEQYF. In DNA form, the CDR3 reads TGTGCCAGTAGTGCAGCGGGACCTTACGAGCAGTACTTC. J is TRBJ2-7 and V is TRBV19; TRBD2 agrees at 7 bases. Germline lookup yields CDR1 LNHDA and CDR2 SQIVND (reference sequence). The CDR3 runs 13 residues. V shed 5 bases, J shed 4 bases, and the junction held 5 bases outside the gene matches.

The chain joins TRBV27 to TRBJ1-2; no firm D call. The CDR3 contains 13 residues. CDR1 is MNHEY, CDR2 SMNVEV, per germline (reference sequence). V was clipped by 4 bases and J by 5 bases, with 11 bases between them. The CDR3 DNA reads TGTGCCAGCAGTTCAACCGATTTTTATGGCTACACCTTC. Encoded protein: CASSSTDFYGYTF.

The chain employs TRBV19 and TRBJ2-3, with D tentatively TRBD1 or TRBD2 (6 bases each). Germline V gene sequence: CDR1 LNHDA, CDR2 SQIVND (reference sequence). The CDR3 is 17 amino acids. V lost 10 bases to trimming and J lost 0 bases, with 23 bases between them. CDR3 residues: CATQGGGLRYSTDTQYF. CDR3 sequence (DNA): TGTGCCACCCAAGGAGGGGGACTCCGGTATAGCACAGATACGCAGTATTTT.

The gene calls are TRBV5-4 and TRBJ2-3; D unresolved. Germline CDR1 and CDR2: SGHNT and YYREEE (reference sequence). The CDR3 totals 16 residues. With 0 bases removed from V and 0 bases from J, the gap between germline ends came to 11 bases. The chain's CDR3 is CASSLAGVVSTDTQYF. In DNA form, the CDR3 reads TGTGCCAGCAGCTTGGCTGGGGTCGTTAGCACAGATACGCAGTATTTT.